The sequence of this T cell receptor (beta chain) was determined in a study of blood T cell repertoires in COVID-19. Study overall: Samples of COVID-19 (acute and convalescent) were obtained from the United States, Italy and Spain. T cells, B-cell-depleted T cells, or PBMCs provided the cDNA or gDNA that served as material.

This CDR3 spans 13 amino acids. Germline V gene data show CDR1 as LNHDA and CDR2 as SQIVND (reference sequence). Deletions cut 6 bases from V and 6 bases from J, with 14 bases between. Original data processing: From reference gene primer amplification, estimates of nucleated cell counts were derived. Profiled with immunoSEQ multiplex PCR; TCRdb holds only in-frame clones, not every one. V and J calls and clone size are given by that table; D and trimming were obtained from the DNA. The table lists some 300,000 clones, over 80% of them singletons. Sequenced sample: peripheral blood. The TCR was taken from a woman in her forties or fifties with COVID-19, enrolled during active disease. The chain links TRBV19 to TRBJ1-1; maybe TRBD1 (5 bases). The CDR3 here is CASSLDRAAEAFF. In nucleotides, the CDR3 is TGTGCCAGTAGCTTAGACAGAGCCGCTGAAGCTTTCTTT.